This passage covers 15 T cell receptor beta chains from one sample sequenced in a study of Graves' ophthalmopathy and Graves' hyperthyroidism (dated by TCRdb to the late 2010s). The instrument given in TCRdb is Illumina HiSeq 2000. For repertoire sequencing, TCR beta CDR3 regions were amplified from RNA transcripts. A first-round RT-PCR used HTBI primers with the Qiagen OneStep RT-PCR kit, followed by a second-round multiplex PCR, size selection and purification. TCRdb's own reprocessing of the public reads used fastp at Q25 and MiXCR and kept productive beta chains. Identical CDR3 proteins give one entry, which carries the most common genes and DNA. The sample table records 200,000 to 300,000 distinct CDR3 sequences; approximately 42% of these occur just once. Together, the top ten hold around half of the sample. The sample taken for sequencing was peripheral blood. The receptors were gathered from an adult man with Graves' ophthalmopathy.

The genes are TRBV10-3 and TRBJ1-1; 10 bases align to TRBD1. V lost 0 bases, J lost 6 bases, and 4 bases stayed unmatched. CDR1 is ENHRY, CDR2 SYGVKD, per germline. The CDR3 is 15 amino acids. As DNA, the CDR3 is TGTGCCATCAGTGAGTCTATGGACAGGGGGGCTGAAGCTTTCTTT. Residues: CAISESMDRGAEAFF.

This clonotype was seen ten or more times. The CDR3 DNA reads TGTGCCATCGCTATCGGTACAGTAACTCACGAGCAGTACTTC. It specifies CAIAIGTVTHEQYF. The V and J genes are TRBV10-3 and TRBJ2-7; D remains unclear. V was shortened by 8 bases and J by 5 bases, with 19 bases between the two germline ends. Germline values: CDR1 ENHRY, CDR2 SYGVKD. The CDR3 covers 14 residues.

J is TRBJ2-7 and V is TRBV2, with 10 positions matching TRBD2. The DNA end is a closer match to TRBJ2-1, so the J assignment may be wrong. This CDR3 is 13 amino acids long. Germline-derived CDR1 and CDR2 are SNHLY and FYNNEI. CDR3 amino acids: CASGASGSDEQFF. CDR3 DNA sequence: TGTGCCAGCGGGGCTAGCGGGAGCGATGAGCAGTTCTTC.

The chain links TRBV24-1 to TRBJ2-2, with a possible D match to TRBD1 (6 bases). Germline CDR1 KGHDR, CDR2 SFDVKD. V dropped 6 bases and J dropped 1 base, with 8 bases sitting between them. This CDR3 has 14 amino acids. DNA of the CDR3: TGTGCCACCAGTAGGACAGTGAACACCGGGGAGCTGTTTTTT. This codes for CATSRTVNTGELFF.

J is TRBJ2-3 and V is TRBV15; 8 bases are shared with TRBD2. CDR1 LNHNV and CDR2 YYDKDF come from the germline V gene (reference sequence). There are 14 residues in the CDR3. With V trimmed by 5 bases and J by 4 bases, 5 bases remained unmatched. The CDR3 DNA reads as TGTGCCACCAGCGTCCGGGGGGGCCCAGATACGCAGTATTTT. Translating it yields CATSVRGGPDTQYF.

V gene TRBV20-1 combines with J gene TRBJ2-2; D is undetermined. Germline lookup yields CDR1 DFQATT and CDR2 SNEGSKA (reference sequence). Between the trimmed V and J ends, which lost 1 base and 0 bases, there was a span of 12 bases. The CDR3 covers 16 residues. The DNA of the CDR3 is TGCAGTGCTAGAGTCTGGACGCCTGCGAACACCGGGGAGCTGTTTTTT. Protein product: CSARVWTPANTGELFF.

This clonotype came up a few times. The J gene is TRBJ1-2, the V gene TRBV2; 9 bases match TRBD1. Per the germline V gene, CDR1 is SNHLY and CDR2 is FYNNEI. V shed 6 bases, J shed 0 bases, and the junction held 5 bases outside the gene matches. The CDR3 contains 15 residues. The CDR3 DNA sequence: TGTGCCAGCAGGGGACAGGGTTCCGCTAACTATGGCTACACCTTC. This sequence encodes CASRGQGSANYGYTF. Full variable domain (rest looked up from reference TRBV2 and TRBJ1-2): EPEVTQTPSHQVTQMGQEVILRCVPISNHLYFYWYRQILGQKVEFLVSFYNNEISEKSEIFDDQFSVERPDGSNFTLKIRSTKLEDSAMYFCASRGQGSANYGYTFGSGTRLTVV.

This clonotype was observed a handful of times. The chain has TRBV5-8 and TRBJ2-2; 7 bases match TRBD1. CDR3 size: 17 residues. Germline V gives CDR1 SGHTS, CDR2 YDEGEE. J was trimmed by 0 bases and V by 0 bases; bases with no gene match: 5. CDR3 in amino acids: CASSLGDSPSNTGELFF. CDR3 DNA sequence: TGTGCCAGCAGCTTGGGGGACAGTCCCTCGAACACCGGGGAGCTGTTTTTT.

This clonotype was counted between two and nine times. The chain employs TRBV7-9 and TRBJ1-1; TRBD1 agrees at 7 bases. V was pared by 5 bases and J by 1 base, with 10 bases of the junction left unmatched. CDR1 and CDR2 (germline): SEHNR, FQNEAQ (reference sequence). The CDR3 length is 16 residues. CDR3 sequence reads: CASSGPRGETNTEAFF. Here the CDR3 DNA reads TGTGCCAGCAGCGGCCCCAGGGGGGAGACGAACACTGAAGCTTTCTTT.

The chain is built from TRBV7-2 and TRBJ2-5, with D possibly matching TRBD2 (5 bases). CDR1 and CDR2 (germline): SGHTA, FQGNSA. The germline V and J ends were trimmed by 1 base and 2 bases, with 11 bases remaining between them. CDR3 length equals 15 residues. The CDR3 sequence is CASSLVPGGQETQYF. CDR3 DNA sequence: TGTGCCAGCAGCTTAGTTCCAGGAGGACAAGAGACCCAGTACTTC.

There are a few counts of this clonotype. The rearrangement links TRBV29-1 to TRBJ2-5, with D unresolved. Germline values: CDR1 SQVTM, CDR2 ANQGSEA. Trimming took 4 bases from V and 4 from J, leaving 4 bases between them. The CDR3 is made up of 10 amino acids. The CDR3 here is CSVVRETQYF. CDR3 nucleotides: TGCAGCGTTGTCCGAGAGACCCAGTACTTC.

Only a few counts were recorded for this clonotype. The rearrangement joins TRBV20-1 to TRBJ1-6; the match to TRBD1 covers 9 bases. Losses at the gene ends were 7 bases for V and 11 bases for J; bases not matched to a gene: 18. This CDR3 is built from 16 residues. Germline lookup yields CDR1 DFQATT and CDR2 SNEGSKA (reference sequence). The CDR3 region is CSVPQFDRGSIAPLHF. The CDR3 bases are TGCAGTGTCCCCCAGTTCGACAGGGGGTCCATTGCACCCCTCCACTTT.

In this sample, this clonotype turned up a few times. The chain couples TRBV7-8 to TRBJ2-6; D is unresolved. Looked up from germline, CDR1 is SGHVS and CDR2 is FQNEAQ. The CDR3 sequence is 14 residues long. The ends were cut back, 10 bases at V and 0 bases at J, with 10 bases in the middle. CDR3 in DNA: TGTGCCACGGCTGAGGCCTCTGGGGCCAACGTCCTGACTTTC. Residues: CATAEASGANVLTF.

V and J are TRBV7-2 and TRBJ2-5; the D call may be TRBD1 or TRBD2 (5 bases each). V dropped 4 bases and J dropped 5 bases, with 14 bases sitting between them. Looked up from germline, CDR1 is SGHTA and CDR2 is FQGNSA. The CDR3 loop spans 14 amino acids. The CDR3 loop is CASSWRGDGETQYF. DNA for the CDR3: TGTGCCAGCAGCTGGAGAGGGGACGGGGAGACCCAGTACTTC. Filled out from reference TRBV7-2 and TRBJ2-5, the complete variable domain reads GAGVSQSPSNKVTEKGKDVELRCDPISGHTALYWYRQSLGQGLEFLIYFQGNSAPDKSGLPSDRFSAERTGGSVSTLTIQRTQQEDSAVYLCASSWRGDGETQYFGPGTRLLVL.

This clonotype showed up just a few times. V gene TRBV4-1 combines with J gene TRBJ1-1; D is uncertain. The ends were cut back, 6 bases at V and 5 bases at J, with 16 bases in the middle. The germline V gene encodes CDR1 MGHRA and CDR2 YSYEKL. This CDR3 spans 14 amino acids. The CDR3 reads CASRGILKGTEAFF. In DNA, the CDR3 is TGCGCCAGCAGGGGGATCCTGAAGGGTACTGAAGCTTTCTTT.